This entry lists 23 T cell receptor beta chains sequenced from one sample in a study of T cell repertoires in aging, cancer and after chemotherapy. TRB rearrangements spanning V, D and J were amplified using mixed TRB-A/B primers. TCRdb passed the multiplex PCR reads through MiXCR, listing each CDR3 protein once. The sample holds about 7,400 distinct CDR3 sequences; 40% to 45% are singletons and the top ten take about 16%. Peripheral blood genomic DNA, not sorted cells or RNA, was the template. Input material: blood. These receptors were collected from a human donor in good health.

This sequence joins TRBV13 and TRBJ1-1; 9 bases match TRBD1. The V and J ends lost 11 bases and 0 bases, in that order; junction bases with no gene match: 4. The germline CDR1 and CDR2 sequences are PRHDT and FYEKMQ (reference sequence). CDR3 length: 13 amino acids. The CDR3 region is CAAGQGLNTEAFF. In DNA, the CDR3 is TGTGCCGCGGGACAGGGATTGAACACTGAAGCTTTCTTT.

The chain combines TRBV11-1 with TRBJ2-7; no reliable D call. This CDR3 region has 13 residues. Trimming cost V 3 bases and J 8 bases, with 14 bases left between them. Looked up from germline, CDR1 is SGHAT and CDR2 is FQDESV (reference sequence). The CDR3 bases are TGTGCCAGCAGCTTTGAACAGCGTGGAAAGCAGTACTTC. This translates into CASSFEQRGKQYF.

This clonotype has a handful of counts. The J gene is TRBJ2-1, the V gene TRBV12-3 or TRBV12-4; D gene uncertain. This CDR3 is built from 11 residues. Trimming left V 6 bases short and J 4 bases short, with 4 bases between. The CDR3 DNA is TGTGCCAGCAGCCTGTACAATGAGCAGTTCTTC. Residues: CASSLYNEQFF.

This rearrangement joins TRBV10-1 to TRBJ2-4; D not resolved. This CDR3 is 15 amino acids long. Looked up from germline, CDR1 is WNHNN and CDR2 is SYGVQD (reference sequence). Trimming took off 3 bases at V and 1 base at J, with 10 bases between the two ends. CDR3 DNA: TGCGCCAGCAGTGACGGCATACAGGCCAAAAACATTCAGTACTTC. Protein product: CASSDGIQAKNIQYF.

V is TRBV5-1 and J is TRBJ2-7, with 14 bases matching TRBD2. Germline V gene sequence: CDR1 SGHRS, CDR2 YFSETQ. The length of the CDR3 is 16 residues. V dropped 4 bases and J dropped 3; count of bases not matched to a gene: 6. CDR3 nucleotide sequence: TGCGCCAGCAGCCTCGGACTAGCGGGGGGTCTCTACGAGCAGTACTTC. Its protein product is CASSLGLAGGLYEQYF.

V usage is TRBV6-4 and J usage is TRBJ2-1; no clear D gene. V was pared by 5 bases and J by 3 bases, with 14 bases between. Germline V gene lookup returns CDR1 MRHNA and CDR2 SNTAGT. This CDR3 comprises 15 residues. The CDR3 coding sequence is TGTGCCAGCAGTCCAACCCCAGAACACTACAATGAGCAGTTCTTC. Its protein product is CASSPTPEHYNEQFF.

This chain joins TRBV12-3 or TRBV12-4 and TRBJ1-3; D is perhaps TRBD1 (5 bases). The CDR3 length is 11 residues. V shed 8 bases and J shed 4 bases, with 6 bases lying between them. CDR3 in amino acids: CASGAGNTIYF. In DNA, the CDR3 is TGTGCCAGCGGGGCCGGAAACACCATATATTTT.

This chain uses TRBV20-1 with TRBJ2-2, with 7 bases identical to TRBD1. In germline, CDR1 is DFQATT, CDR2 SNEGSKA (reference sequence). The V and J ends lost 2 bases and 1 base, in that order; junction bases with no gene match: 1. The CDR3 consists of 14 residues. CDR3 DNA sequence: TGCAGTGCTAGAAGGGGGCGGAACACCGGGGAGCTGTTTTTT. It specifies CSARRGRNTGELFF.

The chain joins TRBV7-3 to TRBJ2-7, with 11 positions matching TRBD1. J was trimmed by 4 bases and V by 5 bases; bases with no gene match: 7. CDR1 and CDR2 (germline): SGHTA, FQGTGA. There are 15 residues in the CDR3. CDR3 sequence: CASSLFGQGAYEQYF. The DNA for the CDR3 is TGTGCCAGCAGCCTATTCGGACAGGGGGCATACGAGCAGTACTTC.

The DNA of the CDR3 is TGTGCCAGCAGTCGAGACAGGGCATCCTACGAGCAGTACTTC. This sequence encodes CASSRDRASYEQYF. V gene TRBV6-1 combines with J gene TRBJ2-7; 7 bases match TRBD1. V shed 5 bases and J 1 base; nucleotides not matched to a gene: 5. This CDR3 is built from 14 residues. CDR1 is MNHNS, CDR2 SASEGT, per germline.

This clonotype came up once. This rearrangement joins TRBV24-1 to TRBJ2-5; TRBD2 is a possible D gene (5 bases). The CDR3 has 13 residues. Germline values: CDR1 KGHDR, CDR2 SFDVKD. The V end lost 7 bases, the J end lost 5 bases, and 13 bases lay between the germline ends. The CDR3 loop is CATRGGSSETQYF. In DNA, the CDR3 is TGTGCCACCAGAGGAGGTTCATCGGAGACCCAGTACTTC.

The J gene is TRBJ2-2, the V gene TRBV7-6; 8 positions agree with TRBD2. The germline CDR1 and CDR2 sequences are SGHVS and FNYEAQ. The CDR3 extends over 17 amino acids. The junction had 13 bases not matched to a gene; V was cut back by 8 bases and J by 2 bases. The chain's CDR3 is CASSPTGTRKNTGELFF. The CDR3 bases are TGTGCCAGCTCCCCCACCGGGACTAGAAAAAACACCGGGGAGCTGTTTTTT. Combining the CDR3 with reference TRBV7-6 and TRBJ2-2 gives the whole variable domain GAGVSQSPRYKVTKRGQDVALRCDPISGHVSLYWYRQALGQGPEFLTYFNYEAQQDKSGLPNDRFSAERPEGSISTLTIQRTEQRDSAMYRCASSPTGTRKNTGELFFGEGSRLTVL.

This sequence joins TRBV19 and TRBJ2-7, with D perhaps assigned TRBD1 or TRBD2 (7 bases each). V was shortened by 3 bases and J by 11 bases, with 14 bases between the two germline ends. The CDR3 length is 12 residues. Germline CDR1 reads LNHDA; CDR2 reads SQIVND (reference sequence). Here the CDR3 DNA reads TGTGCCAGTAGTATGCCAGGGGGGGAGGAGTACTTC. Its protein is CASSMPGGEEYF.

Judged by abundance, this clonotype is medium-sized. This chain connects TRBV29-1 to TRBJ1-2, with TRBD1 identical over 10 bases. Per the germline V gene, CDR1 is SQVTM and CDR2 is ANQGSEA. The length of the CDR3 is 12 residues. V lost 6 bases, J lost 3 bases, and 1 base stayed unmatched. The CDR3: CSVGTGDYGYTF. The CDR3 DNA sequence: TGCAGCGTGGGGACAGGGGACTATGGCTACACCTTC. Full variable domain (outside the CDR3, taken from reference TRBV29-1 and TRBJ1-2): SAVISQKPSRDICQRGTSLTIQCQVDSQVTMMFWYRQQPGQSLTLIATANQGSEATYESGFVIDKFPISRPNLTFSTLTVSNMSPEDSSIYLCSVGTGDYGYTFGSGTRLTVV.

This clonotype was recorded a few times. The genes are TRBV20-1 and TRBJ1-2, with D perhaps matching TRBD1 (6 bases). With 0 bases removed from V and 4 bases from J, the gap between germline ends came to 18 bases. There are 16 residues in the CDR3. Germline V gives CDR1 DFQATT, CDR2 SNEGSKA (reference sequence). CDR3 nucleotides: TGCAGTGCTAGAGATACCAACAGGGACTCGGGCTATGGCTACACCTTC. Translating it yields CSARDTNRDSGYGYTF.

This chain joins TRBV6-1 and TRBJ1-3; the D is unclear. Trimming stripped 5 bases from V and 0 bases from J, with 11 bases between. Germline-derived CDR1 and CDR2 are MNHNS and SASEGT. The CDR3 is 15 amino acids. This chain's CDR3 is CASSLLLASGNTIYF. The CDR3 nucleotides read TGTGCCAGCAGTCTACTCCTAGCCTCTGGAAACACCATATATTTT.

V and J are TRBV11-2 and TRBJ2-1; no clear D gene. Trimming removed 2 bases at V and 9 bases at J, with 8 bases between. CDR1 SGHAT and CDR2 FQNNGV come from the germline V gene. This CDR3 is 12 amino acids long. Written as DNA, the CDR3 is TGTGCCAGCAGCTTACCGCTTGTTGAGCAGTTCTTC. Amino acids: CASSLPLVEQFF. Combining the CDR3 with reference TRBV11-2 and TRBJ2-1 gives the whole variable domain EAGVAQSPRYKIIEKRQSVAFWCNPISGHATLYWYQQILGQGPKLLIQFQNNGVVDDSQLPKDRFSAERLKGVDSTLKIQPAKLEDSAVYLCASSLPLVEQFFGPGTRLTVL.

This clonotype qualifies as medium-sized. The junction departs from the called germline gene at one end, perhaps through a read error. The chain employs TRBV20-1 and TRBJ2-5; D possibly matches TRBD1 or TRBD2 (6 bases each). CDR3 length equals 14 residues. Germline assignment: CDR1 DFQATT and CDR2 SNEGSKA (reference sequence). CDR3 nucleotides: TGCAGTGCTAGTAGGCCGGGGGCCCAGGAGAGCCAGTACTTC. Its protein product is CSASRPGAQESQYF.

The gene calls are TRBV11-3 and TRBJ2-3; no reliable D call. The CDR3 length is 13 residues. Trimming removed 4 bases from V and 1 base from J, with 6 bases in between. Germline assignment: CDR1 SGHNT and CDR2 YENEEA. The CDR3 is CASSWSGTDTQYF. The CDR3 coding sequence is TGTGCCAGCAGCTGGTCGGGCACAGATACGCAGTATTTT.

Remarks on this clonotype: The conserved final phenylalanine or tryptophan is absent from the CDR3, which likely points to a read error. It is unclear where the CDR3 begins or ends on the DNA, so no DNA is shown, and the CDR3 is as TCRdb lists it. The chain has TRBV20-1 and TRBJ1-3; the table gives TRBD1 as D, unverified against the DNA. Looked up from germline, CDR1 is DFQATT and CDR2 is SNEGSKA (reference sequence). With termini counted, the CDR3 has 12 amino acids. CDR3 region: CSARVTDLPPVY.

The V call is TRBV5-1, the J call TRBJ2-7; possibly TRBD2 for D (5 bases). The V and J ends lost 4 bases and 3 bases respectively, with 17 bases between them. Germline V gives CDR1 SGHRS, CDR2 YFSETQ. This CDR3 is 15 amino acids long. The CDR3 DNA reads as TGCGCCAGCAGCGACCCTTCGAGGGCGGACTACGAGCAGTACTTC. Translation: CASSDPSRADYEQYF.

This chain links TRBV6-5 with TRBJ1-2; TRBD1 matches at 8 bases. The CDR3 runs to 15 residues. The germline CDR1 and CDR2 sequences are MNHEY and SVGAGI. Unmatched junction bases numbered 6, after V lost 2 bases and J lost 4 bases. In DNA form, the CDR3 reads TGTGCCAGCAGTTACGGACAGGGACTGGGCTATGGCTACACCTTC. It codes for CASSYGQGLGYGYTF.

The CDR3: CASRRTGGVGEAFF. The CDR3 DNA is TGTGCCAGCAGGAGAACAGGGGGCGTGGGTGAAGCTTTCTTT. V and J are TRBV27 and TRBJ1-1; 9 bases line up with TRBD1. Germline V gene sequence: CDR1 MNHEY, CDR2 SMNVEV (reference sequence). The CDR3 extends over 14 amino acids. V gave up 6 bases and J gave up 7 bases; unmatched junction bases: 9.